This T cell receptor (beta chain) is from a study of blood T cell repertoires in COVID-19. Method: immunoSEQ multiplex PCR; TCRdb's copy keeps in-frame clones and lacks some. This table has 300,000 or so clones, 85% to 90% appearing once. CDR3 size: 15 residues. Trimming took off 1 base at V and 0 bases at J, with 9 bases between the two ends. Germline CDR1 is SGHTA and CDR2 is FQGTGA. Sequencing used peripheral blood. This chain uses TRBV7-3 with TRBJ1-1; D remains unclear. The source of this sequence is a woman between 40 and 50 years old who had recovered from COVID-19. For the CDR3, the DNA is TGTGCCAGCAGCTTAATTTCAGGTTTGAACACTGAAGCTTTCTTT. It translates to CASSLISGLNTEAFF.